Listed below are T cell receptor beta chains from one sample, sequenced in a study of OX40 agonist ivuxolimab in advanced cancers. This table comes from immunoSEQ multiplex PCR, and its TCRdb copy is limited to in-frame clones, with some not included. The sample has fewer than 100,000 clones; around 90% are singletons. The material was CD4+ or CD8+ T cells sorted from blood, obtained in a trial of the OX40 agonist ivuxolimab. All receptors derive from an adult with an advanced solid tumor such as melanoma, head and neck, liver or kidney cancer. Each CDR3 is given with its conserved first and last residue. D genes are given only for firm matches. Not all rows give a size; the values are once, few, many and, for expanded clones, a class.

d_gene,abundance,v_gene,j_gene,CDR3nt,CDR3aa
TRBD2,-,TRBV5-1,TRBJ2-2,TGCGCCAGCAGCTCCGGACTAGCGGGAGGAAACACCGGGGAGCTGTTTTTT,CASSSGLAGGNTGELFF
-,-,TRBV28,TRBJ1-3,TGTGCCAGCAGTTTGACCCGAAAAGGAGGGGGGCTTGGAAACACCATATATTTT,CASSLTRKGGGLGNTIYF
-,-,TRBV25-1,TRBJ1-3,TGTGCCAGCAGAAGCACGGGAGGAACTGGAAACACCATATATTTT,CASRSTGGTGNTIYF
-,-,TRBV6-5,TRBJ2-1,TGTGCCACCTCCGGAGGAGCTCTCAATGAGCAGTTCTTC,CATSGGALNEQFF
-,-,TRBV6-6,TRBJ1-2,TGTGCCAGCAGCCAGGACAGCCCAAACTATGGCTACACCTTC,CASSQDSPNYGYTF
-,once,TRBV7-9,TRBJ1-2,TGTGCCAGCAGCGCATATGGGGACCTATTCTATGGCTACACCTTC,CASSAYGDLFYGYTF
TRBD2,-,TRBV10-3,TRBJ2-5,TGTGCCATCAGTGGACAGGGGAGTAAGAGACTAGCGGGGAGAAACCAAGAGACCCAGTACTTC,CAISGQGSKRLAGRNQETQYF
-,-,TRBV9,TRBJ2-7,TGTGCCAGCAGCCCCGGGGTCCAGAGCTCCTACGAGCAGTACTTC,CASSPGVQSSYEQYF
-,once,TRBV6-1,TRBJ1-2,TGTGCCAGCAGACCTACCATTACAGCTAACTATGGCTACACCTTC,CASRPTITANYGYTF
TRBD2,-,TRBV4-2,TRBJ2-1,TGTGCCAGCAGCCAAGTCCTAGCGGGGGCCAGCCGCTACAATGAGCAGTTCTTC,CASSQVLAGASRYNEQFF
-,-,TRBV6-6,TRBJ2-5,TGTGCCAGCAGTCAAAAACGGGGGACCCCGGGGACCCAGTACTTC,CASSQKRGTPGTQYF
-,-,TRBV5-7,TRBJ1-1,TGTGCCAGCAGCTTAACTAGGGGAAGTATGAACACTGAAGCTTTCTTT,CASSLTRGSMNTEAFF
-,once,TRBV6-5,TRBJ2-1,TGTGCCAGCAGTTACAAGGTTTACAATGAGCAGTTCTTC,CASSYKVYNEQFF
-,few,TRBV11-2,TRBJ1-1,TGTGCCAGCAGCCCCCGACGAGGGTCTGAAGCTTTCTTT,CASSPRRGSEAFF
-,-,TRBV14,TRBJ1-1,TGTGCCAGCAGCCCAGCGAGGCACCCGAGGGACACTGAAGCTTTCTTT,CASSPARHPRDTEAFF
-,-,TRBV7-9,TRBJ2-2,TGTGCCAGCAGCTGGGACGGTCCCGGGGAGCTGTTTTTT,CASSWDGPGELFF
-,-,TRBV19,TRBJ1-2,TGTGCCAGTAGTATAGAAGGTCCGGGATCGAGGACTAACTATGGCTACACCTTC,CASSIEGPGSRTNYGYTF
-,-,TRBV19,TRBJ1-5,TGTGCCAGTAGTCCCGCCGGTCCCAATCAGCCCCAGCATTTT,CASSPAGPNQPQHF
-,-,TRBV4-1,TRBJ2-1,TGCGCCAGCAGCCGCCTAGATATGGTATCCTACAATGAGCAGTTCTTC,CASSRLDMVSYNEQFF
-,-,TRBV30,TRBJ2-3,TGTGCCTGGAGTGTTTCGGTTCCGCCAGATACGCAGTATTTT,CAWSVSVPPDTQYF
TRBD1,-,TRBV7-9,TRBJ1-1,TGTGCCAGCAGCTTTCGGACAGGGGTGGGCACTGAAGCTTTCTTT,CASSFRTGVGTEAFF
-,-,TRBV18,TRBJ1-5,TGTGCCAGCTCCCCGGACCTGGGGAATCAGCCCCAGCATTTT,CASSPDLGNQPQHF
-,-,TRBV10-3,TRBJ2-2,TGTGCCATCTTGGGCCAGCCCAACACCGGGGAGCTGTTTTTT,CAILGQPNTGELFF
-,-,TRBV4-3,TRBJ2-7,TGCGCCAGCAGCCAAGGACGGACACAACCCTACGAGCAGTACTTC,CASSQGRTQPYEQYF
-,-,TRBV28,TRBJ1-1,TGTGCCAGCAGTTTCTATGGGGCGGACACTGAAGCTTTCTTT,CASSFYGADTEAFF
TRBD2,-,TRBV6-1,TRBJ2-2,TGTGCCAGCAGTTTGCGGGGGGCGCAGACCGGGGAGCTGTTTTTT,CASSLRGAQTGELFF
TRBD1,-,TRBV6-1,TRBJ1-1,TGTGCCAGCAGTGGACCCGGACGGGACAGGGTGAACACTGAAGCTTTCTTT,CASSGPGRDRVNTEAFF
TRBD2,once,TRBV19,TRBJ2-1,TGTGCCAGTACCCAAGGGGCCGGGACTAGCGGGAGTAATGAGCAGTTCTTC,CASTQGAGTSGSNEQFF
-,-,TRBV19,TRBJ1-3,TGTGCCAGCCTCCGGGACCCATACTCTGGAAACACCATATATTTT,CASLRDPYSGNTIYF
-,-,TRBV18,TRBJ1-5,TGTGCCAGCTCACCAGGGCGGGCAGAGCAGCCCCAGCATTTT,CASSPGRAEQPQHF
TRBD1,once,TRBV7-8,TRBJ1-1,TGTGCCAGCAGCACTAGACAGGGGATCACTGAAGCTTTCTTT,CASSTRQGITEAFF
TRBD2,-,TRBV5-1,TRBJ2-7,TGCGCCAGCAGCCCCGGCAGGCTAGCGGGCTTAGAGCAGTACTTC,CASSPGRLAGLEQYF
-,-,TRBV5-1,TRBJ1-4,TGCGCCAGCAGCTTGTTGTTGGGGAATGACGGGAAACTGTTTTTT,CASSLLLGNDGKLFF
TRBD1,-,TRBV11-2,TRBJ2-7,TGTGCCAGCAGCTTACTAACAGGGGTTTCCTACGAGCAGTACTTC,CASSLLTGVSYEQYF
-,-,TRBV5-1,TRBJ1-3,TGCGCCAGCAGGGCGACAGGAGGTGGAAACACCATATATTTT,CASRATGGGNTIYF
TRBD1,few,TRBV28,TRBJ1-5,TGTGCCAGCAGTTTGAGTTTGGGACAGGGGCAGCCCCAGCATTTT,CASSLSLGQGQPQHF
-,-,TRBV4-2,TRBJ2-5,TGTGCCAGCAGCCAAGCAATCGGGACCCAGTACTTC,CASSQAIGTQYF
-,-,TRBV7-6,TRBJ1-3,TGTGCCAGCAGCTTAAACAGGGACTCTGGAAACACCATATATTTT,CASSLNRDSGNTIYF
-,-,TRBV19,TRBJ1-1,TGTGCCAGTAGTATAGTTGCACTGAACACTGAAGCTTTCTTT,CASSIVALNTEAFF
TRBD2,-,TRBV7-8,TRBJ2-2,TGTGCCAGCAGCCCAGCAGGCGGGAGGGTGGCCGGGGAGCTGTTTTTT,CASSPAGGRVAGELFF
-,-,TRBV6-5,TRBJ2-7,TGTGCCAGCAGTGTAGGGTTATATGGCGAGCAGTACTTC,CASSVGLYGEQYF
-,-,TRBV19,TRBJ2-1,TGTGCCAGTAGTATAGAAGGCGGAGGGTACAATGAGCAGTTCTTC,CASSIEGGGYNEQFF
TRBD1,once,TRBV6-6,TRBJ1-1,TGTGCCAGCAGTACTCCGACAGGGGTTCGGACTGAAGCTTTCTTT,CASSTPTGVRTEAFF
TRBD1,-,TRBV30,TRBJ1-2,TGTGCCTGGAGTGAACAGGGGCCTTCCTATGGCTACACCTTC,CAWSEQGPSYGYTF
-,-,TRBV5-1,TRBJ1-6,TGCGCCAGCAGCATACCCCGGGGAACAAATTCACCCCTCCACTTT,CASSIPRGTNSPLHF
TRBD1,-,TRBV2,TRBJ2-7,TGTGCCAGCAGAGACCGACAGGGGTCCTACGAGCAGTACTTC,CASRDRQGSYEQYF
TRBD1,-,TRBV2,TRBJ1-3,TGTGCCAGCCTTGACAGGGGCCCTGGAAACACCATATATTTT,CASLDRGPGNTIYF
-,-,TRBV6-1,TRBJ1-2,TGTGCCAGCAGTGAAACCGGGGACGGCTATGGCTACACCTTC,CASSETGDGYGYTF
-,-,TRBV5-1,TRBJ2-2,TGCGCCAGCAGCTCCTTAAACACCGGGGAGCTGTTTTTT,CASSSLNTGELFF
-,-,TRBV5-6,TRBJ1-2,TGTGCCAGCAGCTTGGACTTGAGGGGGGGAGGCTACACCTTC,CASSLDLRGGGYTF
TRBD1,-,TRBV28,TRBJ2-3,TGTGCCAGCAGCCTGGGGGACAGGGGGCTCGGCACAGATACGCAGTATTTT,CASSLGDRGLGTDTQYF